Below are 15 T cell receptor beta chains sequenced from a single sample in a study of blood T cell repertoires in COVID-19. Clones were read by immunoSEQ multiplex PCR, and TCRdb kept only the in-frame ones, dropping some. The table lists around 140,000 clones, approximately 89% of them singletons. Source material: peripheral blood. All receptors derive from a human donor in a cohort sampled during active COVID-19.

This chain joins TRBV5-8 and TRBJ1-3, with 9 bases that match TRBD1. The trim removed 0 bases at V and 3 bases at J, leaving 4 bases unmatched. From germline, CDR1 is SGHTS and CDR2 YDEGEE. CDR3 length: 16 residues. This CDR3 reads CASSLGQGVIGNTIYF. The CDR3 nucleotides are TGTGCCAGCAGCTTGGGACAGGGGGTAATTGGAAACACCATATATTTT.

This rearrangement joins TRBV6-5 to TRBJ2-5, with 7 bases matching TRBD1. The CDR3 runs to 12 residues. The V gene end was trimmed by 6 bases and the J gene end by 3 bases; junction bases not matched to a gene: 1. CDR1 MNHEY and CDR2 SVGAGI come from the germline V gene. CDR3 in amino acids: CASSDREETQYF. The CDR3, as DNA: TGTGCCAGCAGCGACAGGGAAGAGACCCAGTACTTC.

The V and J genes are TRBV20-1 and TRBJ2-7; maybe TRBD1 (5 bases). The ends were cut back, 0 bases at V and 7 bases at J, with 7 bases in the middle. This CDR3 region has 11 residues. From germline, CDR1 is DFQATT and CDR2 SNEGSKA (reference sequence). The CDR3 here is CSARDQGEQYF. CDR3 in DNA: TGCAGTGCTAGAGATCAGGGAGAGCAGTACTTC.

The chain carries TRBV7-2 and TRBJ1-1; 9 nucleotides agree with TRBD1. CDR1 SGHTA and CDR2 FQGNSA come from the germline V gene. CDR3 length equals 14 residues. V lost 6 bases, J lost 4 bases, and 6 bases stayed unmatched. The CDR3 bases are TGTGCCAGCAGAGCCGGGACAGGGATCACTGAAGCTTTCTTT. Translated: CASRAGTGITEAFF. Full variable domain (outside the CDR3, taken from reference TRBV7-2 and TRBJ1-1): GAGVSQSPSNKVTEKGKDVELRCDPISGHTALYWYRQSLGQGLEFLIYFQGNSAPDKSGLPSDRFSAERTGGSVSTLTIQRTQQEDSAVYLCASRAGTGITEAFFGQGTRLTVV.

The V and J genes are TRBV7-8 and TRBJ1-3; D gene uncertain. The V gene lost 3 bases and the J gene lost 0 bases, with 9 bases spanning the gap. The CDR3 has 15 amino acids. Germline-derived CDR1 and CDR2 are SGHVS and FQNEAQ. The chain's CDR3 is CASSLATSSGNTIYF. DNA of the CDR3: TGTGCCAGCAGCTTGGCAACCTCCTCTGGAAACACCATATATTTT.

This clone was picked up one time. The rearrangement uses TRBV6-2 or TRBV6-3 and TRBJ1-5; tentatively, D is TRBD1 (5 bases). The CDR3 length is 14 residues. With 2 bases removed from V and 6 bases from J, the gap between germline ends came to 11 bases. Germline loops: CDR1 MNHEY, CDR2 SVGEGT. The CDR3 DNA is TGTGCCAGCAGTTACGGGGGGGATGGTCAGCCCCAGCATTTT. It translates to CASSYGGDGQPQHF.

The chain uses TRBV7-9 and TRBJ2-3, with no clear D. The CDR3 length is 11 residues. V was pared by 5 bases and J by 7 bases, with 7 bases between. The V gene's germline CDR1 is SEHNR and CDR2 FQNEAQ (reference sequence). Here the CDR3 reads CASSIRYTQYF. CDR3 sequence (DNA): TGTGCCAGCAGCATTCGGTATACGCAGTATTTT.

V is TRBV19 and J is TRBJ2-3; 8 bases map to TRBD1. The germline CDR1 and CDR2 sequences are LNHDA and SQIVND (reference sequence). The CDR3 extends over 15 amino acids. The J segment lost 3 bases and the V segment lost 3 bases, leaving 5 bases of the junction unmatched. Here the CDR3 DNA reads TGTGCCAGTAGTATCAGGGACAGGCAGACAGATACGCAGTATTTT. Translation gives CASSIRDRQTDTQYF. Variable domain in full (rest from reference TRBV19 and TRBJ2-3): DGGITQSPKYLFRKEGQNVTLSCEQNLNHDAMYWYRQDPGQGLRLIYYSQIVNDFQKGDIAEGYSVSREKKESFPLTVTSAQKNPTAFYLCASSIRDRQTDTQYFGPGTRLTVL.

The rearrangement links TRBV19 to TRBJ2-7; 9 bases map to TRBD1. The V segment lost 6 bases and the J segment 4 bases; nucleotides outside the gene matches: 7. The CDR3 is 14 amino acids. Per the germline V gene, CDR1 is LNHDA and CDR2 is SQIVND (reference sequence). CDR3 DNA sequence: TGTGCCAGTAGGAGGACAGGGGAAGGATACGAGCAGTACTTC. This sequence encodes CASRRTGEGYEQYF.

The CDR3 reads CASSKGASGVGSYEQYF. DNA of the CDR3: TGTGCCAGCAGCAAAGGGGCTAGCGGGGTAGGCTCCTACGAGCAGTACTTC. This sequence joins TRBV27 and TRBJ2-7; 9 nucleotides align to TRBD2. Trimming took 6 bases from V and 0 from J; bases not matched to a gene: 12. The CDR3 covers 17 residues. The germline gives CDR1 MNHEY, CDR2 SMNVEV (reference sequence).

The gene calls are TRBV19 and TRBJ1-1; D is unclear. CDR1 and CDR2 from the germline V gene are LNHDA and SQIVND (reference sequence). V shed 1 base and J shed 3 bases, with 12 bases lying between them. This CDR3 contains 15 residues. The CDR3 nucleotides read TGTGCCAGTAGTATAGGGTTGGTTCGGGACACTGAAGCTTTCTTT. As protein: CASSIGLVRDTEAFF.

The gene calls are TRBV5-1 and TRBJ1-6; possibly TRBD1 for D (5 bases). The CDR3 has 14 amino acids. Deletions cut 0 bases from V and 6 bases from J, with 7 bases between. Germline V lookup: CDR1 SGHRS, CDR2 YFSETQ. The CDR3 sequence is CASSLGQSNSPLHF. CDR3 in DNA: TGCGCCAGCAGCTTGGGACAGTCTAATTCACCCCTCCACTTT.

CDR3 residues: CASTDASGGVYEQYF. The CDR3 DNA follows: TGTGCCAGCACCGACGCTAGCGGGGGGGTTTACGAGCAGTACTTC. The V call is TRBV6-5, the J call TRBJ2-7, with 12 bases identical to TRBD2. The CDR3 covers 15 residues. Unmatched junction bases numbered 8, after V lost 7 bases and J lost 4 bases. Germline CDR1 reads MNHEY; CDR2 reads SVGAGI.

This clone was detected only a few times. For the CDR3, the DNA is TGCGCCAGCAAGCTGGACAGTCCGAACACTGAAGCTTTCTTT. This gives the protein CASKLDSPNTEAFF. The chain uses TRBV5-1 and TRBJ1-1; possible D gene TRBD1, 6 bases. The CDR3 loop spans 14 amino acids. V shed 6 bases and J shed 1 base, with 13 bases lying between them. CDR1 and CDR2 (germline): SGHRS, YFSETQ.

This chain uses TRBV14 with TRBJ1-1, with D possibly TRBD1 on 6 matching bases. The V gene's germline CDR1 is SGHDN and CDR2 FVKESK. Trimming shortened V by 3 bases and J by 1 base, and 9 bases separated the two germline ends. This CDR3 is built from 14 residues. The CDR3 DNA reads TGTGCCAGCAGCCAGACCAGGGGGAACACTGAAGCTTTCTTT. Protein sequence: CASSQTRGNTEAFF.